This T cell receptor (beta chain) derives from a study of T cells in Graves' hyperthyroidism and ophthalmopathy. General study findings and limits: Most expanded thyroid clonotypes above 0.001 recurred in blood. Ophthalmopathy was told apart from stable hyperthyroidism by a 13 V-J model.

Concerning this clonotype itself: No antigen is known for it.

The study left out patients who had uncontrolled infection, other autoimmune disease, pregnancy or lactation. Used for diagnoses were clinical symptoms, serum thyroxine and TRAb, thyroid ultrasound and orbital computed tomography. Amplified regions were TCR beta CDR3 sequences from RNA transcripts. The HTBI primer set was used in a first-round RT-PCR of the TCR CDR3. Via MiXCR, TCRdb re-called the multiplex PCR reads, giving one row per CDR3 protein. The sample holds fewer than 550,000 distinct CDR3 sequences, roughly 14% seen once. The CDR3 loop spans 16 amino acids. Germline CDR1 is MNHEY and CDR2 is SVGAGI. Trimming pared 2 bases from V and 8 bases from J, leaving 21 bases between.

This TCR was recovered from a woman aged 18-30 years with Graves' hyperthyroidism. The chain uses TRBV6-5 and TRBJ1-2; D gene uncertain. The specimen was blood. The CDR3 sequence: CASSYGGFRPIEGYTF. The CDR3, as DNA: TGTGCCAGCAGTTACGGAGGGTTTCGTCCCATTGAGGGCTACACCTTC.